The rows below give T cell receptor beta chains drawn from one sample of a study of vaccination effects on CD4 cells after COVID-19. For these TCRs, the target antigens are not known. Assay used: immunoSEQ multiplex PCR; TCRdb lists only in-frame clones, some missing. The table records 20,000 or so clones, 65% to 80% of them present only once. Material: CD4+ T cells from PBMCs cultured with HCoV-NL63 spike peptides, obtained before COVID-19 vaccination. The receptors originated from a human donor who received a COVID-19 vaccine. Each CDR3 is given with its conserved first and last residue. A D gene is named only where the DNA matches it firmly.

>-|TRBV2|TRBJ1-1
CASSSSGNTEAFF
>TRBD1|TRBV29-1|TRBJ1-5
CSVATGESQPQHF
>TRBD1|TRBV19|TRBJ2-2
CASSIYRGTTGELFF
>-|TRBV2|TRBJ1-5
CASSVLAVPNRDQPQHF
>-|TRBV6-2/TRBV6-3|TRBJ1-4
CASSSGLDEKLFF
>-|TRBV3-1/TRBV3-2|TRBJ1-6
CASSSRYRVGSPLHF
>-|TRBV3-1/TRBV3-2|TRBJ1-1
CASSQEVGQAEAFF
>-|TRBV27|TRBJ1-4
CASSPSAATNEKLFF
>-|TRBV18|TRBJ1-2
CASSPWEDRNYGYTF
>-|TRBV29-1|TRBJ2-5
CSGGQEETQYF
>TRBD1|TRBV10-2|TRBJ1-5
CASREYRDRGLYRQPQHF
>-|TRBV12-3/TRBV12-4|TRBJ2-1
CASSIYDNEQFF
>TRBD2|TRBV9|TRBJ2-1
CASSVVSGNAGTSVDEQFF
>-|TRBV5-1|TRBJ2-5
CASSLNGRSGETQYF
>-|TRBV5-1|TRBJ1-6
CASSLDGSSNSPLHF
>-|TRBV7-9|TRBJ2-2
CASSLRGSSPTGELFF
>TRBD1|TRBV27|TRBJ2-7
CASSLSDPRTGSEQYF
>-|TRBV5-4|TRBJ2-7
CASSVIHPSYEQYF
>-|TRBV2|TRBJ2-5
CASPQGSGETQYF
>TRBD1|TRBV18|TRBJ1-1
CASSPTGATEAFF
>-|TRBV7-2|TRBJ2-1
CASSHRAAYNEQFF
>-|TRBV12-3/TRBV12-4|TRBJ2-1
CASSPEIFEQFF
>TRBD2|TRBV4-1|TRBJ2-1
CASSQEIAGGVGEQFF
>TRBD2|TRBV12-5|TRBJ2-7
CASGRSGSTNEQYF
>TRBD1|TRBV30|TRBJ1-2
CAWGTGGGYTF
>-|TRBV2|TRBJ1-3
CASSVQENSGNTIYF
>TRBD2|TRBV3-1/TRBV3-2|TRBJ2-5
CASRHSGRTIRETQYF
>-|TRBV5-6|TRBJ2-7
CASSFVSGFTYEQYF
>TRBD1|TRBV11-2|TRBJ2-1
CASSSRTGGVRYNEQFF
>TRBD1|TRBV5-1|TRBJ2-7
CASSLSGTGSYEQYF
>-|TRBV2|TRBJ2-5
CASSEARQQAQETQYF
>-|TRBV28|TRBJ1-1
CASTRGSNTEAFF
>TRBD1|TRBV6-5|TRBJ2-7
CASSYRDRGYEQYF
>TRBD1|TRBV6-5|TRBJ2-7
CASSRTGTESYEQYF
>TRBD1|TRBV2|TRBJ2-4
CASSKIEPTGVLITAKNIQYF
>-|TRBV5-4|TRBJ2-3
CASSPAASTDTQYF
>-|TRBV5-1|TRBJ1-5
CASSFNPMPTDGISPQHF
>-|TRBV4-1|TRBJ1-1
CASSQGGGKGIGTEAFF
>-|TRBV13|TRBJ2-3
CASSLVLPQSRTDTQYF
>-|TRBV2|TRBJ2-1
CASSRSGTATYNEQFF
>TRBD2|TRBV5-1|TRBJ2-1
CASRSGTSSYNEQFF
>TRBD2|TRBV3-1/TRBV3-2|TRBJ2-5
CASSPGLAGAETQYF
>-|TRBV10-3|TRBJ2-2
CAISEPGGANTGELFF
>-|TRBV4-1|TRBJ1-5
CASSQVYTKDQPQHF
>TRBD1|TRBV11-1|TRBJ1-1
CASSLAGQQGYTEAFF
>-|TRBV25-1|TRBJ2-5
CASSAAETQYF
>-|TRBV19|TRBJ1-5
CASSIVGVGSNQPQHF